A single T cell receptor beta chain is shown here with its context. Antigen specificity is unknown. Primed by a sample-barcoded 5' primer and a J-beta primer mix, a second PCR proceeded for about 6 to 12 cycles. TCRdb recomputed calls from the 5' RACE reads with MiXCR, one row per CDR3 protein. The sample records 1.5 million to 2 million distinct CDR3 sequences, 49% being singletons. Isolation per sample recovered at least 7 million PBMCs. Total RNA, at least 5.5 micrograms per sample, was extracted from PBMCs. This entry is derived from a study of blood T cells in healthy people across ages. Study-wide background: T cells yielded about one barcoded beta molecule per two cells through template switching.

Findings and limits, study-wide: Underestimates were what the diversity estimates from one million T cells were considered to be.

The CDR3 spans 15 residues. Trimming cost V 3 bases and J 1 base; bases outside gene matches: 4. Germline CDR1 is MNHNS and CDR2 is SASEGT. The specimen sequenced was blood. The sequence was obtained from a woman between 40 and 50 years old in good health. V gene TRBV6-1 combines with J gene TRBJ2-3, with 7 bases aligning to TRBD1. CDR3 DNA sequence: TGTGCCAGCAGTGAGGGACAGAGGGGCACAGATACGCAGTATTTT. Encoded protein: CASSEGQRGTDTQYF.